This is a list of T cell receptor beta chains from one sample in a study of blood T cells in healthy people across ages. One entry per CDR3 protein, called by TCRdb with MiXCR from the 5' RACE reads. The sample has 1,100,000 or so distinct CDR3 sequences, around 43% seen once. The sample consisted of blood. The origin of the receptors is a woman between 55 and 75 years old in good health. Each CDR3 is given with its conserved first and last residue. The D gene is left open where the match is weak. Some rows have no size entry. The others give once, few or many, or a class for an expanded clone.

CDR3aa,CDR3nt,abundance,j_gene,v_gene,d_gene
CASMDRAYYGYTF,TGTGCCAGCATGGACAGGGCTTACTATGGCTACACCTTC,-,TRBJ1-2,TRBV2,TRBD1
CASSEAPTTGELFF,TGTGCCAGCAGTGAGGCCCCGACCACCGGGGAGCTGTTTTTT,-,TRBJ2-2,TRBV6-1,-
CASSPAGTGNEQYF,TGTGCCAGCAGCCCAGCCGGGACAGGGAACGAGCAGTACTTC,-,TRBJ2-7,TRBV4-2,TRBD1
CASRRTEETQYF,TGTGCCAGCAGACGGACAGAAGAGACCCAGTACTTC,-,TRBJ2-5,TRBV12-3/TRBV12-4,-
CSARDRGDVRGSPLHF,TGCAGTGCTAGAGATAGAGGGGACGTTCGAGGTTCACCCCTCCACTTT,-,TRBJ1-6,TRBV20-1,-
CSARDTISGANVLTF,TGCAGTGCTAGAGATACTATCTCTGGGGCCAACGTCCTGACTTTC,-,TRBJ2-6,TRBV20-1,-
CATSDLSKGETTDTQYF,TGTGCCACCAGTGATTTAAGTAAGGGAGAGACCACAGATACGCAGTATTTT,-,TRBJ2-3,TRBV24-1,-
CASSEISGDSYEQYF,TGTGCCAGCAGTGAGATTAGCGGGGACTCCTACGAGCAGTACTTC,once,TRBJ2-7,TRBV2,TRBD2
CASSYGSQRIPPGDTQYF,TGTGCCAGCAGTTACGGTTCGCAGCGGATTCCCCCTGGAGATACGCAGTATTTT,-,TRBJ2-3,TRBV6-5,-
CASSLRTRTAYEQYF,TGTGCCAGCAGTCTAAGGACTAGAACGGCCTACGAGCAGTACTTC,many,TRBJ2-7,TRBV6-1,TRBD2
CASSYPGTAGEQYF,TGTGCCAGCAGTTACCCCGGGACTGCGGGGGAGCAGTACTTC,-,TRBJ2-7,TRBV6-5,-
CASNDLEGQETQYF,TGTGCCAGTAACGACTTGGAGGGGCAAGAGACCCAGTACTTC,-,TRBJ2-5,TRBV11-2,-
CASRGLSGRDGNEQFF,TGTGCCAGCAGGGGACTTAGCGGGAGAGACGGAAATGAGCAGTTCTTC,-,TRBJ2-1,TRBV6-1,TRBD2
CSVEGLAGKKQYF,TGCAGCGTTGAGGGACTAGCGGGAAAGAAGCAGTACTTC,-,TRBJ2-5,TRBV29-1,TRBD2
CASSPSGTEETQYF,TGTGCCAGCAGCCCTTCCGGGACGGAAGAGACCCAGTACTTC,-,TRBJ2-5,TRBV9,-
CALGGLGNEQFF,TGTGCCTTGGGAGGGTTGGGGAATGAGCAGTTCTTC,-,TRBJ2-1,TRBV10-3,TRBD2
CASSATGFYEQYF,TGTGCCAGCAGTGCCACAGGGTTCTACGAGCAGTACTTC,-,TRBJ2-7,TRBV5-6,-
CASSEIDGTDTQYF,TGTGCCAGCAGTGAAATAGATGGGACAGATACGCAGTATTTT,-,TRBJ2-3,TRBV6-1,-
CASRKRGARGEQFF,TGTGCCAGCAGGAAGCGGGGGGCACGTGGTGAGCAGTTCTTC,once,TRBJ2-1,TRBV27,TRBD2
CASTAYGTGQETQYF,TGTGCCAGCACCGCCTACGGGACAGGCCAAGAGACCCAGTACTTC,-,TRBJ2-5,TRBV27,TRBD1
CASRLYSSGRAVYTDTQYF,TGTGCCAGCAGACTATACTCTAGCGGGAGGGCCGTTTACACAGATACGCAGTATTTT,-,TRBJ2-3,TRBV12-3/TRBV12-4,TRBD2
CASSTTLTRRNSYEQYF,TGTGCCAGTAGTACAACCCTGACTCGCCGGAACTCCTACGAGCAGTACTTC,-,TRBJ2-7,TRBV19,-
CSARDGASGRDEQYF,TGCAGTGCTAGAGACGGCGCTAGCGGGAGGGATGAGCAGTACTTC,-,TRBJ2-7,TRBV20-1,TRBD2
CASRGGLYNEQFF,TGTGCCAGCAGAGGGGGACTTTACAATGAGCAGTTCTTC,few,TRBJ2-1,TRBV2,-
CSVQGRLAKNIQYF,TGCAGCGTCCAGGGGAGACTAGCCAAAAACATTCAGTACTTC,-,TRBJ2-4,TRBV29-1,-
CASTLLGGVAGYEQYF,TGTGCCAGCACACTCTTGGGCGGTGTGGCGGGCTACGAGCAGTACTTC,-,TRBJ2-7,TRBV28,-
CSARDWRVAGGPFYNEQFF,TGCAGTGCTAGAGATTGGAGAGTAGCGGGAGGGCCATTCTACAATGAGCAGTTCTTC,-,TRBJ2-1,TRBV20-1,TRBD2
CSARASGSSTDTQYF,TGCAGTGCTAGGGCTAGCGGCTCTAGCACAGATACGCAGTATTTT,-,TRBJ2-3,TRBV20-1,TRBD2
CSATPEAGANEKLFF,TGCAGTGCTACTCCCGAGGCGGGGGCCAATGAAAAACTGTTTTTT,-,TRBJ1-4,TRBV20-1,-
CASSEVLGNTQYF,TGTGCCAGCAGTGAAGTGCTGGGCAATACGCAGTATTTT,few,TRBJ2-3,TRBV6-1,-
CASSPLGTDNSPLHF,TGCGCCAGCAGCCCTCTTGGGACCGATAATTCACCCCTCCACTTT,-,TRBJ1-6,TRBV5-1,-
CASSYSAGEAYGYTF,TGTGCCAGCAGTTACTCCGCAGGGGAGGCTTATGGCTACACCTTC,-,TRBJ1-2,TRBV6-5,-
CASSFVGSGYTF,TGTGCCAGCAGCTTTGTAGGGTCTGGCTACACCTTC,few,TRBJ1-2,TRBV11-2,-
CAIAGAGELFF,TGTGCCATCGCAGGAGCCGGGGAGCTGTTTTTT,-,TRBJ2-2,TRBV10-3,-
CASSYSQSEKLFF,TGTGCCAGCAGTTACTCGCAATCTGAAAAACTGTTTTTT,few,TRBJ1-4,TRBV6-6,-
CASSLSGQRYNSPLHF,TGTGCCAGCAGCTTGTCTGGGCAGCGTTATAATTCACCCCTCCACTTT,-,TRBJ1-6,TRBV5-4,-
CSASGIGYEQYF,TGCAGTGCTAGCGGGATTGGCTACGAGCAGTACTTC,-,TRBJ2-7,TRBV20-1,-